The rows below give T cell receptor beta chains drawn from one sample of a study of glioma-infiltrating T cells. TCRdb analysed the multiplex PCR reads with MiXCR anew, one entry per CDR3 protein. The sample contains roughly 120,000 distinct CDR3 sequences, approximately 23% of which appear only once. Material: glioma tissue, nonneoplastic brain tissue, or PBMCs (not recorded which). These receptor sequences come from a human donor with low-grade glioma or glioblastoma, undergoing nonglioma brain surgery, or in good health (not recorded which). The CDR3 runs from the conserved cysteine through the conserved F or W. D genes are given only for firm matches. Clone size is given for some rows only: seen once, a few or many times, or a class if the clone is expanded.

clone_size | j_call | v_call | d_call | cdr3_aa | cdr3_nt
many | TRBJ2-5 | TRBV29-1 | - | CSVDSLRGETQYF | TGCAGCGTTGATAGTTTGAGGGGAGAGACCCAGTACTTC
many | TRBJ1-2 | TRBV27 | TRBD1 | CASSPSGGNYGYTF | TGTGCCAGCAGCCCCTCAGGGGGGAACTATGGCTACACCTTC
many | TRBJ2-5 | TRBV5-1 | - | CASSPGREQETQYF | TGCGCCAGCAGCCCGGGCCGGGAACAAGAGACCCAGTACTTC
few | TRBJ1-1 | TRBV5-5 | TRBD1 | CASSPAKDRDSEAFF | TGTGCCAGCAGTCCAGCCAAGGACAGGGATTCTGAAGCTTTCTTT
many | TRBJ2-6 | TRBV7-2 | - | CASSPQGPGAGANVLTF | TGTGCCAGCAGCCCACAGGGACCCGGAGCGGGGGCCAACGTCCTGACTTTC
- | TRBJ2-3 | TRBV7-2 | - | CAGSLEARVTDTQYF | TGTGCCGGCAGCTTAGAGGCGCGGGTCACAGATACGCAGTATTTT
many | TRBJ1-2 | TRBV7-2 | - | CASSLTHTVNYGYTF | TGTGCCAGCAGCTTGACCCATACAGTTAACTATGGCTACACCTTC
- | TRBJ2-3 | TRBV5-1 | - | CASSRDPNTDTQYF | TGCGCCAGCAGCCGCGACCCGAACACAGATACGCAGTATTTT
- | TRBJ1-6 | TRBV5-1 | - | CASSLEPQGKDSPPHF | TGCGCCAGCAGCTTGGAACCCCAGGGGAAGGATTCACCCCCCCACTTT
many | TRBJ2-3 | TRBV7-2 | - | CASSLDRSRGTQYF | TGTGCCAGCAGCCTAGACAGGTCCAGGGGAACGCAGTATTTT
many | TRBJ1-1 | TRBV10-3 | - | CAISDGDRNTEAFF | TGTGCCATCAGTGATGGAGATCGGAACACTGAAGCTTTCTTT
- | TRBJ2-1 | TRBV9 | TRBD1 | CASSVVSDRGSEQFF | TGTGCCAGCAGCGTAGTCTCGGACAGGGGAAGTGAGCAGTTCTTC
- | TRBJ2-1 | TRBV11-2 | TRBD2 | CASSFTGTSGRGTYNEQFF | TGTGCCAGCAGCTTCACCGGGACTAGCGGGAGAGGTACCTACAATGAGCAGTTCTTC
few | TRBJ2-5 | TRBV7-2 | - | CASSAPGTPRRETQYF | TGTGCCAGCAGCGCACCCGGGACACCTAGAAGGGAGACCCAGTACTTC
many | TRBJ1-5 | TRBV27 | - | CASSLNRDSNQPQHF | TGTGCCAGCAGTTTAAACAGGGATAGCAATCAGCCCCAGCATTTT
- | TRBJ1-3 | TRBV12-3/TRBV12-4 | - | CASLALVGDGRNTIYF | TGTGCCAGCCTCGCGCTCGTTGGGGACGGTAGAAACACCATATATTTT
- | TRBJ2-1 | TRBV28 | TRBD2 | CASSWGLAGDENNEKFF | TGTGCAAGCAGTTGGGGCTTAGCGGGAGATGAAAACAATGAGAAGTTCTTC
few | TRBJ2-3 | TRBV29-1 | - | CSVVAWFGGPDTQYF | TGCAGCGTTGTAGCCTGGTTCGGGGGCCCAGATACGCAGTATTTT
many | TRBJ2-2 | TRBV6-1 | TRBD1 | CASSLGQGTNTGELFF | TGTGCCAGCAGTTTGGGACAGGGGACGAACACCGGGGAGCTGTTTTTT
many | TRBJ1-2 | TRBV20-1 | TRBD1 | CSARQGVEGYTF | TGCAGTGCTAGACAGGGGGTGGAGGGCTACACCTTC
many | TRBJ2-1 | TRBV12-3/TRBV12-4 | TRBD1 | CASRIRDSYNEQFF | TGTGCCAGCAGGATCCGGGACAGCTACAATGAGCAGTTCTTC
few | TRBJ2-7 | TRBV3-1 | - | CASSHRPTGGVDEQYF | TGTGCCAGCAGCCACCGCCCTACAGGGGGGGTCGACGAGCAGTACTTC
- | TRBJ2-7 | TRBV27 | - | CASSLIGALYEQYF | TGTGCCAGCAGTTTAATAGGGGCTCTCTACGAGCAGTACTTC
many | TRBJ2-7 | TRBV11-2 | - | CASSLGTLPSYEQYF | TGTGCCAGCAGCTTAGGAACACTCCCCTCCTACGAGCAGTACTTC
many | TRBJ2-7 | TRBV4-1 | TRBD2 | CASSQDRTSGRRQYF | TGCGCCAGCAGCCAAGACCGGACTAGCGGGAGAAGGCAGTACTTC
once | TRBJ2-7 | TRBV19 | - | CASRGLLTYEQYF | TGTGCCAGTAGGGGACTCCTAACCTACGAGCAGTACTTC
few | TRBJ1-1 | TRBV19 | - | CASTQRTANTEAFF | TGTGCCAGTACCCAAAGGACGGCGAACACTGAAGCTTTCTTT
many | TRBJ2-1 | TRBV7-2 | TRBD2 | CASSFMGRGGANEQFF | TGTGCCAGCAGCTTTATGGGTCGGGGAGGGGCGAATGAGCAGTTCTTC
many | TRBJ1-2 | TRBV19 | - | CASSLNTGPYGYTF | TGTGCCAGTAGTCTGAATACAGGGCCCTATGGCTACACCTTC
many | TRBJ1-5 | TRBV7-2 | - | CASATGNQPQHF | TGTGCCAGCGCCACGGGCAATCAGCCCCAGCATTTT
many | TRBJ1-5 | TRBV7-9 | - | CASSLQTSNQPQHF | TGTGCCAGCAGCTTACAGACTTCCAATCAGCCCCAGCATTTT
many | TRBJ1-1 | TRBV7-9 | TRBD1 | CASSFGQGRNTEAFF | TGTGCCAGCAGCTTCGGACAGGGACGGAACACTGAAGCTTTCTTT
many | TRBJ2-3 | TRBV3-1 | - | CASSQEVDFTDTQYF | TGTGCCAGCAGCCAAGAAGTAGATTTCACAGATACGCAGTATTTT
- | TRBJ2-3 | TRBV18 | TRBD2 | CASSPGLAGGITDTQYF | TGTGCCAGCTCACCGGGACTAGCGGGAGGTATCACAGATACGCAGTATTTT
many | TRBJ2-3 | TRBV3-1 | TRBD1 | CASSLRTGSKTDTQYF | TGTGCCAGCAGCCTGCGGACAGGATCGAAAACAGATACGCAGTATTTT
many | TRBJ2-7 | TRBV6-1 | - | CASRPGTSYEQYF | TGTGCCAGCAGACCCGGGACCAGCTACGAGCAGTACTTC
few | TRBJ2-5 | TRBV29-1 | - | CSVRLAQETQYF | TGCAGCGTTCGCCTAGCCCAAGAGACCCAGTACTTC
- | TRBJ2-3 | TRBV6-5 | - | CASSWPGRQSTDTQYF | TGTGCCAGCAGTTGGCCGGGACGACAAAGCACAGATACGCAGTATTTT
- | TRBJ1-1 | TRBV20-1 | TRBD1 | CSARGSPGGGAEAFF | TGCAGTGCTAGAGGGAGTCCAGGGGGCGGAGCCGAAGCTTTCTTT
many | TRBJ1-5 | TRBV28 | - | CASSFGVRPNQPQHF | TGTGCCAGCAGTTTCGGAGTCCGTCCCAATCAGCCCCAGCATTTT
many | TRBJ1-5 | TRBV19 | - | CASSIGPQGQPQHF | TGTGCCAGTAGTATAGGCCCCCAGGGGCAGCCCCAGCATTTT
many | TRBJ2-1 | TRBV5-4 | - | CASRLAPGMPLSSYNEQFF | TGTGCCAGCAGGTTGGCACCGGGAATGCCCCTTAGCTCCTACAATGAGCAGTTCTTC
many | TRBJ1-1 | TRBV5-1 | - | CASFADYMNTEAFF | TGCGCCAGCTTCGCAGACTACATGAACACTGAAGCTTTCTTT
many | TRBJ2-7 | TRBV7-2 | - | CASSSGRAGDYEQYF | TGTGCCAGCAGCTCGGGCAGGGCAGGGGACTACGAGCAGTACTTC
many | TRBJ1-1 | TRBV24-1 | - | CATSGEEGQAFF | TGTGCCACCAGTGGCGAGGAGGGGCAAGCTTTCTTT
- | TRBJ1-4 | TRBV7-9 | - | CASSFSGPRVSNEKLFF | TGTGCCAGCAGCTTCTCCGGGCCCCGAGTTAGTAATGAAAAACTGTTTTTT
many | TRBJ2-3 | TRBV10-2 | - | CASSETDPSTDTQYF | TGCGCCAGCAGTGAGACGGATCCTAGCACAGATACGCAGTATTTT
few | TRBJ2-6 | TRBV5-1 | - | CASSPVFSGANVLTF | TGCGCCAGCAGCCCCGTATTCTCTGGGGCCAACGTCCTGACTTTC
many | TRBJ2-4 | TRBV7-2 | - | CASSFGGGENIQYF | TGTGCCAGCAGCTTCGGTGGCGGTGAAAACATTCAGTACTTC
many | TRBJ2-7 | TRBV7-2 | - | CASRGAGEQYF | TGTGCCAGCAGGGGTGCGGGCGAGCAGTACTTC
- | TRBJ2-7 | TRBV6-1 | - | CASRDPRYEQYF | TGTGCCAGCAGAGATCCCCGGTACGAGCAGTACTTC